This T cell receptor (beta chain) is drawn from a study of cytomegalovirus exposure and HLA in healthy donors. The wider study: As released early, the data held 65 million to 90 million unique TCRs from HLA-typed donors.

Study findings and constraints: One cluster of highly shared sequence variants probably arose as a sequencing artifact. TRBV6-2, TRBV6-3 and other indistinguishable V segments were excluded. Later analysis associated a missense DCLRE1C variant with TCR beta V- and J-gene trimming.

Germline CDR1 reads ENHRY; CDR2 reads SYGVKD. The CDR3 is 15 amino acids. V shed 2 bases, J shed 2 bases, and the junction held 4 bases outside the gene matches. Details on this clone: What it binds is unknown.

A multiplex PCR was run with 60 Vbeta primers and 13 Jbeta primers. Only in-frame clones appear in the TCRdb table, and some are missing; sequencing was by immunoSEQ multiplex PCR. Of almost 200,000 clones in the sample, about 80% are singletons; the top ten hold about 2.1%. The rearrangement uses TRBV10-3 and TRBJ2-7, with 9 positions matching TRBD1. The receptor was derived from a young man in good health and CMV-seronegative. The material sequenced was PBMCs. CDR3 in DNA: TGTGCCATCAGTGAGCCGGGACAGGGTACCTACGAGCAGTACTTC. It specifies CAISEPGQGTYEQYF.